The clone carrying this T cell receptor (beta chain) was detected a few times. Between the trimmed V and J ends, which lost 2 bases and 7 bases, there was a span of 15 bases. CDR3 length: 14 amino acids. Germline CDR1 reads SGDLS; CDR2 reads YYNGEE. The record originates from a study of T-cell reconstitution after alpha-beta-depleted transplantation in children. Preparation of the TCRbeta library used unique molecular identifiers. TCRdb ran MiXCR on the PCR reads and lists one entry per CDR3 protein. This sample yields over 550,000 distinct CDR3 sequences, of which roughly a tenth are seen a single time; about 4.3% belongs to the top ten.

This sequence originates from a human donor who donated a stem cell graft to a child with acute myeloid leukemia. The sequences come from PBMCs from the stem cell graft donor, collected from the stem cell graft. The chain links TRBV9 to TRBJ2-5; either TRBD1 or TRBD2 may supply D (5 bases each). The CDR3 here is CASSVRGDHGTQYF. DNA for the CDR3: TGTGCCAGCAGCGTCCGAGGGGACCACGGGACCCAGTACTTC.